Following are 7 T cell receptor beta chains from one sample sequenced in a study of beta chain features in type 1 diabetes. Expressed TCRB transcripts were sequenced because the isolated RNA had all been reverse transcribed beforehand. Only in-frame clones appear in the TCRdb table, and some are missing; sequencing was by immunoSEQ multiplex PCR. The sample has some 270,000 clones; roughly 14% are singletons. Input material: naive CD4+ T cells from blood. Every receptor here comes from a woman between 40 and 50 years old in good health.

The V gene is TRBV27, the J gene TRBJ2-3, with TRBD2 identical over 11 bases. V shed 5 bases and J 1 base; nucleotides not matched to a gene: 20. The CDR3 sequence is 21 residues long. Germline CDR1 MNHEY, CDR2 SMNVEV (reference sequence). CDR3 coding DNA: TGTGCCAGCAGTCAGCCGGGACTAGCGGTGCCGCTTAAGTCTGGCACAGATACGCAGTATTTT. Translating it yields CASSQPGLAVPLKSGTDTQYF.

The rearrangement uses TRBV19 and TRBJ1-3, with D hard to call. This CDR3 comprises 15 residues. CDR1 is LNHDA, CDR2 SQIVND, per germline (reference sequence). Trimming took 9 bases from V and 0 from J, leaving 15 bases between them. CDR3 coding DNA: TGTGCCAGCTACCTCCCGAGCCACTCTGGAAACACCATATATTTT. Protein sequence: CASYLPSHSGNTIYF.

This sequence joins TRBV11-2 and TRBJ2-2; D possibly corresponds to TRBD2 (6 bases). The CDR3 length is 13 residues. Germline CDR1 is SGHAT and CDR2 is FQNNGV. Between the trimmed V and J ends, which lost 3 bases and 5 bases, there was a span of 7 bases. The DNA of the CDR3 is TGTGCCAGCAGCTTGGGGAGGACCGGGGAGCTGTTTTTT. It encodes CASSLGRTGELFF.

The J gene is TRBJ2-2, the V gene TRBV9; a possible D gene is TRBD1 (7 bases). Germline V lookup: CDR1 SGDLS, CDR2 YYNGEE. This CDR3 contains 15 residues. Deletions cut 4 bases from V and 1 base from J, with 11 bases between. The CDR3 DNA reads as TGTGCCAGCAGCCCCCAGGGGGGGAACACCGGGGAGCTGTTTTTT. Encoded protein: CASSPQGGNTGELFF.

The chain has TRBV5-6 and TRBJ2-5; 8 nucleotides agree with TRBD1. This CDR3 is built from 14 residues. Germline CDR1 reads SGHDT; CDR2 reads YYEEEE. The V gene end was trimmed by 0 bases and the J gene end by 6 bases; junction bases not matched to a gene: 4. CDR3 nucleotides: TGTGCCAGCAGCTTGGGGTACAGGGGGAAGACCCAGTACTTC. Translation gives CASSLGYRGKTQYF.

In this sample, this clone turned up a few times. The chain has TRBV2 and TRBJ2-2, with 9 bases aligning to TRBD1. This CDR3 spans 15 amino acids. Germline CDR1 is SNHLY and CDR2 is FYNNEI. The J segment lost 0 bases and the V segment lost 5 bases, leaving 1 base of the junction unmatched. CDR3 nucleotide sequence: TGTGCCAGCAGTAGACAGGGGGCGAACACCGGGGAGCTGTTTTTT. Amino acid sequence: CASSRQGANTGELFF.

This chain joins TRBV12-5 and TRBJ1-5; the D gene is possibly TRBD1 (5 bases). Germline CDR1 is LGHNT and CDR2 is FRNRAP. CDR3 length: 16 amino acids. Trimming cost V 0 bases and J 2 bases, with 11 bases left between them. CDR3 amino acids: CASGLVGGGRNQPQHF. Here the CDR3 DNA reads TGTGCTAGTGGTTTGGTGGGGGGTGGACGCAATCAGCCCCAGCATTTT.